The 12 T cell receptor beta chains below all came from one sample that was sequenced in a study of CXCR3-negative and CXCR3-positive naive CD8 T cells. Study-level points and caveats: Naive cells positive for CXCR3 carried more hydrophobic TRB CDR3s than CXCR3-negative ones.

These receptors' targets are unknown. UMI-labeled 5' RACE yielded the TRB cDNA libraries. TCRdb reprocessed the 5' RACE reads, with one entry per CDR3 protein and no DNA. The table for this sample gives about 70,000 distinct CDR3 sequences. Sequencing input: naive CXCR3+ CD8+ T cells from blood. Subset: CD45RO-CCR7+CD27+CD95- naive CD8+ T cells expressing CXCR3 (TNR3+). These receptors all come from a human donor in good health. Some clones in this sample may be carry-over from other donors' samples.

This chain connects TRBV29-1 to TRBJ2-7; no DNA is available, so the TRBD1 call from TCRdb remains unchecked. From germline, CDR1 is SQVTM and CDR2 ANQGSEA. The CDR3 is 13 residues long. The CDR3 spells CSVREGGSYEQYF.

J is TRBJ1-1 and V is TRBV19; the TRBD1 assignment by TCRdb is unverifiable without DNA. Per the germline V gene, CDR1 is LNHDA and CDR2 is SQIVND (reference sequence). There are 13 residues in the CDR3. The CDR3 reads CATQGQENTEAFF.

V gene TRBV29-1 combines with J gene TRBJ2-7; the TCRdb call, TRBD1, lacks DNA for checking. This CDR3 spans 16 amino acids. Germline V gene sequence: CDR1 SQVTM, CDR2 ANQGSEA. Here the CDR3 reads CSVFPTSNLRAHEQYF.

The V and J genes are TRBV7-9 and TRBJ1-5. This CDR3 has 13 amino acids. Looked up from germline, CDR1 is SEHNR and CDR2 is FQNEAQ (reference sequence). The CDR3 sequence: CASSPTGFQPQHF.

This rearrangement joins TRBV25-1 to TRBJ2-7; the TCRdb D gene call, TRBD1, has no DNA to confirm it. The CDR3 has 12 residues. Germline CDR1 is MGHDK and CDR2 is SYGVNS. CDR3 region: CASSPGLWEQYF.

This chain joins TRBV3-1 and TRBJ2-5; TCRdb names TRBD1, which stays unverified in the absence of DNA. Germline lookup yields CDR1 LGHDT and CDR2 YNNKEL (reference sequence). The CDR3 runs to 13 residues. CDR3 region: CASRLTGGETQYF.

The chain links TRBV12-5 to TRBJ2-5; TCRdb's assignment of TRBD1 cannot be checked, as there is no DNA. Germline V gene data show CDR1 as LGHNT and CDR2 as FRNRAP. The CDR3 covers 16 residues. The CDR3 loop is CASGFVSAGGRETQYF.

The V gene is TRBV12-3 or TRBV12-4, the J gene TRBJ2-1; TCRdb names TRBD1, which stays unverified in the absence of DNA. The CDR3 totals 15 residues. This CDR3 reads CAASPRGRSYNEQFF.

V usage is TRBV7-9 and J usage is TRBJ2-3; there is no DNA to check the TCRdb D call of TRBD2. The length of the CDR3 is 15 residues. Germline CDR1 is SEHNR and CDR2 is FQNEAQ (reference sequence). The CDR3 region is CASSKTSGGTDTQYF.

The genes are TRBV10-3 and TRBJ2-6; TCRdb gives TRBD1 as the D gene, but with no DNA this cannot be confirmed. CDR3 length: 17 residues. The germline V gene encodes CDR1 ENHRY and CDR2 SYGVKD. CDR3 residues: CAISETTRVPGANVLTF.

CDR3 region: CASSFQPGQGGDEQFF. The chain carries TRBV7-6 and TRBJ2-1; TCRdb indicates TRBD1, and absent DNA this call remains unverified. The germline gives CDR1 SGHVS, CDR2 FNYEAQ. This CDR3 contains 16 residues.

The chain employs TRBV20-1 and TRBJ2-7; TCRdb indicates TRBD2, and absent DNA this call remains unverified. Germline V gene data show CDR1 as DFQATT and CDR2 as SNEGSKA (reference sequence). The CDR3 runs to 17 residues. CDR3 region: CSAPTPRRGGALSEQYF.